This TCR beta chain came from a study of tumor-infiltrating lymphocytes in primary liver carcinoma. Germline values: CDR1 MNHEY, CDR2 SVGEGT. The length of the CDR3 is 15 residues. Unsorted bulk tissue of about 20-32 mg yielded co-extracted RNA and DNA. TCR beta cDNA came from approximately 0.55 ug total RNA, primed with a constant-region primer. What produced the TCR beta libraries was three nested multiplex PCR rounds using slightly modified ARM-PCR. For roughly 11 cycles apiece, the opening two PCR rounds ran with TRBV1-TRBV30 forward primers and a C-beta reverse primer. From the multiplex PCR reads, TCRdb called clonotypes with MiXCR, one entry per CDR3 protein. The profile shows approximately 190,000 distinct CDR3 sequences, around four fifths of them singletons. In regard to this clonotype: No conserved phenylalanine or tryptophan ends this CDR3, so it is likely a read error.

V and J are TRBV6-2 or TRBV6-3 and TRBJ2-7, with a possible D match to TRBD1 (6 bases). This sequence was found in a man in his forties with primary liver carcinoma and hepatitis B virus infection. The sample comprised tumor tissue from primary liver carcinoma. The DNA of the CDR3 is TGTCCCAGCAGTTACTCAGTTGGGGGCCTCGGCGAGCAGTACTAC. Translated, it gives CPSSYSVGGLGEQYY.